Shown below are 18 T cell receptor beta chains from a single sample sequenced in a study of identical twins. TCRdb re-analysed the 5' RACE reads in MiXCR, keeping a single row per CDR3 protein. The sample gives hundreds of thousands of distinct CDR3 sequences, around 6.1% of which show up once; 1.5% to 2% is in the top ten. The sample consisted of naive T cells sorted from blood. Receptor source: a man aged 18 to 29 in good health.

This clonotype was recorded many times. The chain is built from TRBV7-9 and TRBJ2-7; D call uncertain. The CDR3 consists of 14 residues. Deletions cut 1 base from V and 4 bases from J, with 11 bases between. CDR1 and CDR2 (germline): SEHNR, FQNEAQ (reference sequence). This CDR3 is CASSLDLRPYEQYV. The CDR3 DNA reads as TGTGCCAGCAGCTTAGATCTGAGACCTTACGAGCAGTACGTC.

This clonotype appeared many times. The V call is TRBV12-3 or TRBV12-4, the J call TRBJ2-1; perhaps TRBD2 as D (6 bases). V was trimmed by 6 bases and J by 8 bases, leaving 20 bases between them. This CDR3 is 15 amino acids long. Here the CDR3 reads CASRPGLSPLDEQFF. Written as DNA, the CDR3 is TGTGCCAGCAGACCGGGACTCTCTCCTTTGGATGAGCAGTTCTTC.

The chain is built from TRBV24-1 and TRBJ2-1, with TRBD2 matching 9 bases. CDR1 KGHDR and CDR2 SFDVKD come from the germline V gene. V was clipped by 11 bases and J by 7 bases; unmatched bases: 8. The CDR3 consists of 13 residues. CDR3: CAIGKRGENEQFF. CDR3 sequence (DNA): TGTGCCATAGGGAAGCGGGGGGAGAATGAGCAGTTCTTC.

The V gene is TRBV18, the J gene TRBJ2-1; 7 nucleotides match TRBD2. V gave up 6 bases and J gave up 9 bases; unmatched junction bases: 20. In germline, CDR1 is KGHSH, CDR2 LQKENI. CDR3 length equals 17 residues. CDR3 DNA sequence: TGTGCCAGCTCCCCGACCGGTTTGGCGGGAGAAAGGGGTGAGCAGTTCTTC. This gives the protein CASSPTGLAGERGEQFF.

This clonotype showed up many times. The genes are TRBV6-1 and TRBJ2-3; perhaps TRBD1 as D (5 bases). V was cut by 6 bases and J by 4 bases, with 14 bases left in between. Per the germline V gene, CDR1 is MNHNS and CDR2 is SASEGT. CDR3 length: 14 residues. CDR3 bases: TGTGCCAGCAGGGGGCGGTCTACTCCAGATACGCAGTATTTT. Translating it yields CASRGRSTPDTQYF.

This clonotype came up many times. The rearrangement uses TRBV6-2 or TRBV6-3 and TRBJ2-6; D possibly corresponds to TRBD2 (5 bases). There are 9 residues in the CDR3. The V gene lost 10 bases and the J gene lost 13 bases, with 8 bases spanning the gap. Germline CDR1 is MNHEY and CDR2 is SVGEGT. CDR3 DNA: TGTGCCACGGGGTTGGTCCTGACTTTC. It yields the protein CATGLVLTF.

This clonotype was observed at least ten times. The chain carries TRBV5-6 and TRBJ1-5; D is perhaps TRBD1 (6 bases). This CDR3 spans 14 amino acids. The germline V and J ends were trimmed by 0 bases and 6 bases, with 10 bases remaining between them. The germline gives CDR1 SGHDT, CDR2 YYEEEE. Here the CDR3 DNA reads TGTGCCAGCAGCTTGGCTGGGGGCAGTCAGCCCCAGCATTTT. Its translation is CASSLAGGSQPQHF. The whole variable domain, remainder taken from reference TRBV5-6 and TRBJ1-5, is DAGVTQSPTHLIKTRGQQVTLRCSPKSGHDTVSWYQQALGQGPQFIFQYYEEEERQRGNFPDRFSGHQFPNYSSELNVNALLLGDSALYLCASSLAGGSQPQHFGDGTRLSIL.

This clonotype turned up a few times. The CDR3 coding sequence is TGTGCCAGCAGCCTCCCTTGGACTGAAGCTTTCTTT. This encodes CASSLPWTEAFF. The chain couples TRBV3-1 to TRBJ1-1, with D hard to call. The CDR3 spans 12 residues. V gave up 4 bases and J gave up 5 bases, with 8 bases separating them. Germline CDR1 LGHDT, CDR2 YNNKEL (reference sequence).

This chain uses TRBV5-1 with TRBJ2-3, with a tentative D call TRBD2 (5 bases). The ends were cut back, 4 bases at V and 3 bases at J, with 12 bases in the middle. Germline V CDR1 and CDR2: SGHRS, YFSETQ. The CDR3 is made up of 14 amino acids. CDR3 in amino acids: CASSLAPDTDTQYF. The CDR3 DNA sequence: TGCGCCAGCAGCCTAGCTCCGGATACAGATACGCAGTATTTT.

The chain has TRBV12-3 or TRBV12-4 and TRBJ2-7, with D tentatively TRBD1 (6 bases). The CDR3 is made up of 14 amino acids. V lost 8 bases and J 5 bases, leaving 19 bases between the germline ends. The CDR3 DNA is TGTGCCAGCGCCTTGGGGGCACATGCCGACGAGCAGTACTTC. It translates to CASALGAHADEQYF.

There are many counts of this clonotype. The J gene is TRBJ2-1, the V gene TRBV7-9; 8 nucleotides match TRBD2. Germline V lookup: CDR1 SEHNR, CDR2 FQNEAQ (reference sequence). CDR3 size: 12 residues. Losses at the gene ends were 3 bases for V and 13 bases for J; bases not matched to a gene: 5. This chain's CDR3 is CASSLEGLGQFF. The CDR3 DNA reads TGTGCCAGCAGCTTGGAGGGACTAGGTCAGTTCTTC.

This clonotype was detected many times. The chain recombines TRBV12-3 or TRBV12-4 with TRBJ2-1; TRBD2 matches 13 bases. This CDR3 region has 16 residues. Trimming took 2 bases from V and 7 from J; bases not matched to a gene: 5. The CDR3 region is CASSLRLAGGKNEQFF. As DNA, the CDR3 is TGTGCCAGCAGTTTAAGACTAGCGGGAGGAAAGAATGAGCAGTTCTTC.

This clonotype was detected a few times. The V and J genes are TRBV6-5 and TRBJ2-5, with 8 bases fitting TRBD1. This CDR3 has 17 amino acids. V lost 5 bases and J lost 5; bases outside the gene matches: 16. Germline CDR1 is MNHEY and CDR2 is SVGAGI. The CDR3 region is CASSLRGFRGRGETQYF. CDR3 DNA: TGTGCCAGCAGTCTACGAGGGTTCAGGGGGCGCGGGGAGACCCAGTACTTC.

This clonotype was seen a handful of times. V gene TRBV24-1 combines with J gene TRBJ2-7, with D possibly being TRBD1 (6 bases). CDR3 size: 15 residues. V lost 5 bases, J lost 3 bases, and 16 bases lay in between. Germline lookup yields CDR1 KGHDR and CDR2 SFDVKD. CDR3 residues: CATSVLGQRFYEQYF. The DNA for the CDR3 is TGTGCCACCAGTGTGCTCGGACAGAGATTCTACGAGCAGTACTTC.

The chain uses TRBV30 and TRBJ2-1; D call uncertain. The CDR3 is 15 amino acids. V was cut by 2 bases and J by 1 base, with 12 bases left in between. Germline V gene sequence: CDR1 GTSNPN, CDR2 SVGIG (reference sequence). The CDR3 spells CAWSSGVGSYNEQFF. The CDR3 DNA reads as TGTGCCTGGAGTAGTGGCGTCGGGTCCTACAATGAGCAGTTCTTC.

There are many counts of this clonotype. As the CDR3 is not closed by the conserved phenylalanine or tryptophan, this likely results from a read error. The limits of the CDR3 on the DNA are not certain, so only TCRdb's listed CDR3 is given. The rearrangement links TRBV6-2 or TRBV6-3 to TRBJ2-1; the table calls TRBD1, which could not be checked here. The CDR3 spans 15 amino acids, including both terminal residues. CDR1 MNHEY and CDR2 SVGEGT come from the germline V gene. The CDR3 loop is CASSYSRDRGYLWEI.

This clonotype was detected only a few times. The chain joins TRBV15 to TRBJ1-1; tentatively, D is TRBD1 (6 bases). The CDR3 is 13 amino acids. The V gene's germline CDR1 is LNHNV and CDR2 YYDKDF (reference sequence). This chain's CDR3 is CATSGQRNTEAFF. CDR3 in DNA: TGTGCGACATCGGGACAACGGAACACTGAAGCTTTCTTT.

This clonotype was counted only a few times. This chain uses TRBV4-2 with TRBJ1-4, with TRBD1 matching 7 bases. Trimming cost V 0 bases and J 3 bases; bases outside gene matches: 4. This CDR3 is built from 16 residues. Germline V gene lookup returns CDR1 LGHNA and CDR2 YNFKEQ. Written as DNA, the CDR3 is TGTGCCAGCAGCCAAGAAGGGGGCATGGCTAATGAAAAACTGTTTTTT. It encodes CASSQEGGMANEKLFF.